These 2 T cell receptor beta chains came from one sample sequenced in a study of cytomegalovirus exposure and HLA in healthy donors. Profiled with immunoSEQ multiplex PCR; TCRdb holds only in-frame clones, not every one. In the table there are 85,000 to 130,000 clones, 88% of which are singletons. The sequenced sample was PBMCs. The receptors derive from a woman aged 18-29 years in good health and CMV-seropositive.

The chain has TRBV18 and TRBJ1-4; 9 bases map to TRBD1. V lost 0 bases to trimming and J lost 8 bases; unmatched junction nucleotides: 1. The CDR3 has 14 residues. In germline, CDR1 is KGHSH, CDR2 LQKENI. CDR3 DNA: TGTGCCAGCTCACCACCCGGGACAGGGGAAAAACTGTTTTTT. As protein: CASSPPGTGEKLFF. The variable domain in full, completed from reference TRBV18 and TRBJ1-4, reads NAGVMQNPRHLVRRRGQEARLRCSPMKGHSHVYWYRQLPEEGLKFMVYLQKENIIDESGMPKERFSAEFPKEGPSILRIQQVVRGDSAAYFCASSPPGTGEKLFFGSGTQLSVL.

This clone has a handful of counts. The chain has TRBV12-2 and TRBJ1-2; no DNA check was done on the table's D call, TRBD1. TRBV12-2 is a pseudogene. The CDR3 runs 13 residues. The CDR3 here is CASRLGQGYGYTF. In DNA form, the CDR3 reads TGTGCAAGTCGCTTAGGACAGGGCTATGGCTACACCTTC.